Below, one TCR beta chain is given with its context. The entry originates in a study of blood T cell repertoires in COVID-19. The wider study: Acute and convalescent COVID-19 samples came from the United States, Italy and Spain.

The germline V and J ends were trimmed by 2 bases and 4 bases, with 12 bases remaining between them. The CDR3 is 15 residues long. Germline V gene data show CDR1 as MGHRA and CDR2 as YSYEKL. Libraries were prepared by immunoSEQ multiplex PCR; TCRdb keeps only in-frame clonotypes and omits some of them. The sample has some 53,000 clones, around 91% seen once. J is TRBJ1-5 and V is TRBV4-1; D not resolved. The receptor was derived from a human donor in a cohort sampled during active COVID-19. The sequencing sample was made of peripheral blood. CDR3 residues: CASSQRTDTNQPQHF. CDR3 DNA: TGCGCCAGCAGCCAACGAACCGACACGAATCAGCCCCAGCATTTT.